The 14 T cell receptor beta chains listed next were all sequenced from one sample in a study of CD8 T cells in Susac syndrome. Random hexamers were used to reverse transcribe the RNA input (about 0.5 to 1 ug). TCRdb used MiXCR to reprocess the immunoSEQ multiplex PCR reads, holding one entry per CDR3 protein. The data contain fewer than 200,000 distinct CDR3 sequences, 90% to 95% of them seen just once; the ten biggest clones take up roughly 0.12%. Sequenced material: CD4+ T cells from PBMCs. These receptors were taken from a human donor with Susac syndrome.

V is TRBV30 and J is TRBJ1-1; D ambiguous. Trimming cost V 0 bases and J 2 bases, with 7 bases left between them. CDR1 GTSNPN and CDR2 SVGIG come from the germline V gene (reference sequence). The CDR3 has 13 residues. CDR3 DNA sequence: TGTGCCTGGAGTGTACTGGGTAACACTGAAGCTTTCTTT. This gives the protein CAWSVLGNTEAFF. Combining the CDR3 with reference TRBV30 and TRBJ1-1 gives the whole variable domain SQTIHQWPATLVQPVGSPLSLECTVEGTSNPNLYWYRQAAGRGLQLLFYSVGIGQISSEVPQNLSASRPQDRQFILSSKKLLLSDSGFYLCAWSVLGNTEAFFGQGTRLTVV.

The rearrangement joins TRBV15 to TRBJ1-2; 9 nucleotides align to TRBD1. The length of the CDR3 is 14 residues. Germline loops: CDR1 LNHNV, CDR2 YYDKDF (reference sequence). The J segment lost 8 bases and the V segment lost 3 bases, leaving 7 bases of the junction unmatched. CDR3 bases: TGTGCCACCAGCAGCGGCGGGACAGGGTCCGGCTACACCTTC. The encoded protein is CATSSGGTGSGYTF.

This chain links TRBV5-8 with TRBJ1-3; D might be TRBD1 (6 bases). The germline gives CDR1 SGHTS, CDR2 YDEGEE. The CDR3 loop spans 15 amino acids. With 4 bases removed from V and 0 bases from J, the gap between germline ends came to 11 bases. The CDR3 region is CASSAGQFSGNTIYF. The CDR3 coding sequence is TGTGCCAGCAGCGCCGGACAGTTCTCTGGAAACACCATATATTTT.

The chain links TRBV7-9 to TRBJ1-5, with no clear D. The CDR3 consists of 13 residues. Germline V gives CDR1 SEHNR, CDR2 FQNEAQ (reference sequence). V was shortened by 3 bases and J by 5 bases, with 8 bases between the two germline ends. Here the CDR3 DNA reads TGTGCCAGCAGCTTTGCTTCCGATCAGCCCCAGCATTTT. Its translation is CASSFASDQPQHF.

CDR3 residues: CASSLDGASYEQYF. In nucleotides, the CDR3 is TGTGCCAGCAGCCTTGACGGGGCCTCCTACGAGCAGTACTTC. The rearrangement uses TRBV7-2 and TRBJ2-7; D is perhaps TRBD1 or TRBD2 (5 bases each). V was clipped by 5 bases and J by 0 bases, with 11 bases between them. This CDR3 has 14 amino acids. The germline CDR1 and CDR2 sequences are SGHTA and FQGNSA.

The chain has TRBV12-3 or TRBV12-4 and TRBJ2-7, with D perhaps TRBD1 or TRBD2 (5 bases each). The length of the CDR3 is 12 residues. Trimming removed 3 bases at V and 10 bases at J, with 13 bases between. CDR3 loop: CASSFRGSPQYF. The CDR3 coding sequence is TGTGCCAGCAGTTTCCGGGGCTCACCCCAGTACTTC.

This clonotype is a singleton in its sample. The chain carries TRBV5-8 and TRBJ2-7; D tentatively fits TRBD1 or TRBD2 (5 bases each). V lost 4 bases to trimming and J lost 0 bases, with 14 bases between them. There are 15 residues in the CDR3. Per germline, CDR1 SGHTS and CDR2 YDEGEE. CDR3 sequence: CASSPGTSASYEQYF. The CDR3 coding sequence is TGTGCCAGCAGCCCCGGGACCTCCGCCTCCTACGAGCAGTACTTC.

CDR3 protein: CSAIKGRLRDTQYF. In DNA form, the CDR3 reads TGCAGTGCTATTAAAGGGCGGCTGAGAGATACGCAGTATTTT. The V call is TRBV20-1, the J call TRBJ2-3; D unclear. V lost 4 bases and J 5 bases, leaving 16 bases between the germline ends. The CDR3 has 14 residues. Germline assignment: CDR1 DFQATT and CDR2 SNEGSKA (reference sequence).

This sequence joins TRBV29-1 and TRBJ1-4; tentatively, D is TRBD1 (5 bases). CDR1 SQVTM and CDR2 ANQGSEA come from the germline V gene. The ends were cut back, 7 bases at V and 6 bases at J, with 12 bases in the middle. The CDR3 has 12 residues. The CDR3 spells CSAQGGDEKLFF. The CDR3 DNA sequence: TGCAGCGCCCAGGGTGGGGATGAAAAACTGTTTTTT. The full variable domain, its missing parts supplied by reference TRBV29-1 and TRBJ1-4, is SAVISQKPSRDICQRGTSLTIQCQVDSQVTMMFWYRQQPGQSLTLIATANQGSEATYESGFVIDKFPISRPNLTFSTLTVSNMSPEDSSIYLCSAQGGDEKLFFGSGTQLSVL.

The chain employs TRBV5-6 and TRBJ2-5, with D possibly being TRBD1 (6 bases). The germline V gene has CDR1 SGHDT and CDR2 YYEEEE. V lost 1 base, J lost 6 bases, and 16 bases lay in between. The CDR3 has 15 residues. The CDR3 DNA sequence: TGTGCCAGCAGCTTGCCCCGGGACAACTACAAGACCCAGTACTTC. Translation gives CASSLPRDNYKTQYF.

The V gene is TRBV20-1, the J gene TRBJ2-4; D possibly corresponds to TRBD2 (6 bases). Germline V lookup: CDR1 DFQATT, CDR2 SNEGSKA (reference sequence). This CDR3 has 14 residues. Trimming pared 8 bases from V and 3 bases from J, leaving 17 bases between. The CDR3 sequence: CSSGPMLVKNIQYF. DNA for the CDR3: TGCAGTAGCGGGCCCATGTTAGTCAAAAACATTCAGTACTTC.

This chain links TRBV15 with TRBJ1-5; 7 nucleotides align to TRBD1. Trimming cost V 2 bases and J 9 bases; bases outside gene matches: 10. The CDR3 has 15 residues. CDR1 is LNHNV and CDR2 is YYDKDF in the germline V gene (reference sequence). The CDR3 protein is CATSRRPDRPGPQHF. In DNA, the CDR3 is TGTGCCACCAGCAGAAGACCGGACAGGCCGGGGCCCCAGCATTTT.

The chain carries TRBV7-9 and TRBJ2-5; D gene uncertain. CDR1 SEHNR and CDR2 FQNEAQ come from the germline V gene (reference sequence). Trimming removed 1 base at V and 2 bases at J, with 8 bases between. The CDR3 consists of 14 residues. DNA of the CDR3: TGTGCCAGCAGCTTAGTTGGCAAGCAAGAGACCCAGTACTTC. This sequence encodes CASSLVGKQETQYF.

The chain combines TRBV14 with TRBJ2-5; maybe TRBD2 (6 bases). The ends were cut back, 4 bases at V and 5 bases at J, with 14 bases in the middle. The germline gives CDR1 SGHDN, CDR2 FVKESK. This CDR3 comprises 14 residues. The CDR3 loop is CASSPQGGAETQYF. Written as DNA, the CDR3 is TGTGCCAGCAGCCCCCAGGGAGGCGCCGAGACCCAGTACTTC.